The clone carrying this TCR beta chain occurred a few times. Its specificity is not known. The data originate from a study of blood T cells in healthy people across ages. In terms of origin and age, donors were healthy Caucasian individuals from Russia aged 6 to 90. This CDR3 has 16 amino acids. Trimming cost V 7 bases and J 8 bases; bases outside gene matches: 17. The germline V gene encodes CDR1 MDHEN and CDR2 SYDVKM. The authors ran a second PCR of about 6 to 12 cycles using a sample-barcoded 5' primer and a J-beta primer mix. A template-switch adaptor containing 12 random nucleotides labeled each cDNA molecule. TCRdb redid the calling of the 5' RACE reads with MiXCR, one entry per CDR3 protein. This table has 1.5 million to 2 million distinct CDR3 sequences, roughly 32% appearing once. Broader study findings: Higher diversity, along with more naive CD4+ cells, distinguished long-lived donors from aged donors.

The V call is TRBV28, the J call TRBJ1-2, with 9 positions matching TRBD1. This clonotype originated in a woman aged 25 to 45 in good health. The sequenced sample was blood. CDR3 DNA: TGTGCCAGCACCCGGGACAGGGAATATCTTAGTAGAGGCTACACCTTC. It yields the protein CASTRDREYLSRGYTF.